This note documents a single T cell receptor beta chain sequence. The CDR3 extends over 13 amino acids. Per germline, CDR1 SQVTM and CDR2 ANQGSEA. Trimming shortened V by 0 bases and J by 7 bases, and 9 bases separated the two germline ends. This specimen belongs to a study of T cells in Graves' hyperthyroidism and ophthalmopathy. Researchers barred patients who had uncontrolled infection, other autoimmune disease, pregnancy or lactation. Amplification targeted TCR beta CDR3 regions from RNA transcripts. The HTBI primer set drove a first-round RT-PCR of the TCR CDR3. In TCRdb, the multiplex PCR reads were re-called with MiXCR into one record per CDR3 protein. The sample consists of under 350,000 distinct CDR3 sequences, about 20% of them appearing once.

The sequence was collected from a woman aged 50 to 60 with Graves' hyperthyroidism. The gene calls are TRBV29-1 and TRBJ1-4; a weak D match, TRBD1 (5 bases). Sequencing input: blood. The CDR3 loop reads CSVEEERGEKLFF. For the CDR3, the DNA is TGCAGCGTTGAAGAGGAGAGGGGTGAAAAACTGTTTTTT.